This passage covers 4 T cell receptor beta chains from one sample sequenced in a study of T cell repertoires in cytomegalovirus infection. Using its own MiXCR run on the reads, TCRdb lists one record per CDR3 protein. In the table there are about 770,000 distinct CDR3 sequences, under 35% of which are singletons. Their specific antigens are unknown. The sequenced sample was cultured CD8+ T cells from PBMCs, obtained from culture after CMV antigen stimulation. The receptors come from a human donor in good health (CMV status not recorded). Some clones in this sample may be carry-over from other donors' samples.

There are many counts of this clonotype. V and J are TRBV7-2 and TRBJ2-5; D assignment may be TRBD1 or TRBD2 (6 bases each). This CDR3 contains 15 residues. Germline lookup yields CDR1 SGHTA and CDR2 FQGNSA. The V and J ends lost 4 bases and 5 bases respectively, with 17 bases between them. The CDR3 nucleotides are TGTGCCAGCAGCTCCCCACGGGGGCTCTCCGAGACCCAGTACTTC. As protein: CASSSPRGLSETQYF.

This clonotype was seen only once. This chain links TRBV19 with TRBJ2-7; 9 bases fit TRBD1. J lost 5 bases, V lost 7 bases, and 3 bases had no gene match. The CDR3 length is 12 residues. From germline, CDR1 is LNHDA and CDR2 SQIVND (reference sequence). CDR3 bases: TGTGCCAGTACGGGGACAGGGAACGAGCAGTACTTC. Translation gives CASTGTGNEQYF. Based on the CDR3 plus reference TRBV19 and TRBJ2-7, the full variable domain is DGGITQSPKYLFRKEGQNVTLSCEQNLNHDAMYWYRQDPGQGLRLIYYSQIVNDFQKGDIAEGYSVSREKKESFPLTVTSAQKNPTAFYLCASTGTGNEQYFGPGTRLTVT.

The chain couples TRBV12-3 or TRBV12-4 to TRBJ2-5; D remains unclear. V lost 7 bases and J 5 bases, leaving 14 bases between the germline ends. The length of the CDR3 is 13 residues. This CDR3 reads CASTPKGYETQYF. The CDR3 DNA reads TGTGCCAGCACTCCTAAGGGCTATGAGACCCAGTACTTC.

For the CDR3, the DNA is TGTGCCAGCAGCTTACGCGCCTTAGGGGAGCAGTACTTC. Protein product: CASSLRALGEQYF. This rearrangement joins TRBV11-3 to TRBJ2-7; D call uncertain. The V end was cut by 2 bases, the J end by 7 bases, with 12 bases between. The CDR3 sequence is 13 residues long. Germline values: CDR1 SGHNT, CDR2 YENEEA.